This is a list of T cell receptor beta chains from one sample in a study of blood T cells in healthy people across ages. TCRdb recomputed calls from the 5' RACE reads with MiXCR, one row per CDR3 protein. The sample has about 800,000 distinct CDR3 sequences; over 45% are singletons. The sample was blood. The receptors originated from a man aged 30 to 45 in good health. The CDR3 runs from the conserved cysteine through the conserved F or W. D genes are given only for firm matches. Size values are once, few and many counts, or a class for expanded clones, and some rows have none.

clone_size	v_call	j_call	d_call	cdr3_nt	cdr3_aa
NA	TRBV6-2/TRBV6-3	TRBJ2-7	NA	TGTGCCAGCAGTTACCAAGGGCTTACCTACGAGCAGTACTTC	CASSYQGLTYEQYF
NA	TRBV5-1	TRBJ2-3	TRBD2	TGCGCCAGCAGCAAACCTAACCTAGCGGGAGGTACAGATACGCAGTATTTT	CASSKPNLAGGTDTQYF
NA	TRBV20-1	TRBJ1-2	NA	TGCAGTGCTAGAGATGATGTAGGGACCACGCTTAACTATGGCTACACCTTC	CSARDDVGTTLNYGYTF
many	TRBV4-2	TRBJ1-1	NA	TGTGCCAGCAGCCACTCCTCGAACACTGAAGCTTTCTTT	CASSHSSNTEAFF
NA	TRBV29-1	TRBJ2-1	NA	TGCAGCGTTGCCGGGGTATCATATTCACGGGAGCAGTTCTTC	CSVAGVSYSREQFF
NA	TRBV7-2	TRBJ2-1	TRBD1	TGTGCCAGCAGCACAGGGGTCAACTCCTACAATGAGCAGTTCTTC	CASSTGVNSYNEQFF
NA	TRBV9	TRBJ2-7	NA	TGTGCCAGCAGCGCTGGGTCATCCCATTCCTACGAGCAGTACTTC	CASSAGSSHSYEQYF
few	TRBV27	TRBJ2-1	TRBD2	TGTGCCAGCAGCGTGACTAGCGGCTCCTACAATGAGCAGTTCTTC	CASSVTSGSYNEQFF
few	TRBV4-3	TRBJ2-1	TRBD1	TGCGCCAGCAGCCAAGATCCTGGGACAGGCATCTACAATGAGCAGTTCTTC	CASSQDPGTGIYNEQFF
NA	TRBV6-5	TRBJ2-7	NA	TGTGCCAGCAGTTACCGGAGTAGCCTCTACGAGCAGTACTTC	CASSYRSSLYEQYF
few	TRBV2	TRBJ2-7	NA	TGTGCCACCACGAGTTCCTACGAGCAGTACTTC	CATTSSYEQYF
NA	TRBV4-1	TRBJ2-7	TRBD2	TGCGCCAGCAGCCATCCGACCGGCGGGGGCTACGAGCAGTACTTC	CASSHPTGGGYEQYF
once	TRBV20-1	TRBJ1-5	NA	TGCAGTGCTAGAGATCAGAGAGTCAATCAGCCCCAGCATTTT	CSARDQRVNQPQHF
few	TRBV7-9	TRBJ2-4	NA	TGTGCCAGCAGCGCCTGGGGTAGCAACAAAAACATTCAGTACTTC	CASSAWGSNKNIQYF
NA	TRBV7-2	TRBJ2-1	NA	TGTGCCAGCAGCTTAGACGGGGCGGGTCCATCCTACAATGAGCAGTTCTTC	CASSLDGAGPSYNEQFF
few	TRBV7-2	TRBJ2-7	NA	TGTGCCAGCAGCTTAGGAGGGAGTGCCTACGAGCAGTACTTC	CASSLGGSAYEQYF
NA	TRBV7-3	TRBJ2-1	TRBD2	TGTGCCAGCAGCCCTGTCCCTAGCGGGAGCAAGCAGTTCTTC	CASSPVPSGSKQFF
few	TRBV4-3	TRBJ2-1	TRBD2	TGCGCCAGCAGTGGGAGGGCGTACAATGAGCAGTTCTTC	CASSGRAYNEQFF
NA	TRBV6-1	TRBJ2-7	NA	TGTGCCAGTCTCGAGTACGAGCAGTACTTC	CASLEYEQYF
NA	TRBV2	TRBJ2-1	TRBD2	TGTGCCAGCACCAGGACTAGCGGGATTTCCTACAATGAGCAGTTCTTC	CASTRTSGISYNEQFF
few	TRBV28	TRBJ2-7	TRBD2	TGTGCCAGCCGGGACTATCAAAGGGAGCAGTACTTC	CASRDYQREQYF
NA	TRBV5-1	TRBJ2-7	NA	TGCGCCAGCAGCTTGGGACAATTAGGCGCCTCTGACGAGCAGTACTTC	CASSLGQLGASDEQYF
few	TRBV7-6	TRBJ2-5	NA	TGTGCCAGCAGCTCGAGACAGGTCCAAGAGACCCAGTACTTC	CASSSRQVQETQYF
NA	TRBV9	TRBJ2-1	TRBD2	TGTGCCAGCAGCTCCCCGACTAGCGTTTACAATGAGCAGTTCTTC	CASSSPTSVYNEQFF